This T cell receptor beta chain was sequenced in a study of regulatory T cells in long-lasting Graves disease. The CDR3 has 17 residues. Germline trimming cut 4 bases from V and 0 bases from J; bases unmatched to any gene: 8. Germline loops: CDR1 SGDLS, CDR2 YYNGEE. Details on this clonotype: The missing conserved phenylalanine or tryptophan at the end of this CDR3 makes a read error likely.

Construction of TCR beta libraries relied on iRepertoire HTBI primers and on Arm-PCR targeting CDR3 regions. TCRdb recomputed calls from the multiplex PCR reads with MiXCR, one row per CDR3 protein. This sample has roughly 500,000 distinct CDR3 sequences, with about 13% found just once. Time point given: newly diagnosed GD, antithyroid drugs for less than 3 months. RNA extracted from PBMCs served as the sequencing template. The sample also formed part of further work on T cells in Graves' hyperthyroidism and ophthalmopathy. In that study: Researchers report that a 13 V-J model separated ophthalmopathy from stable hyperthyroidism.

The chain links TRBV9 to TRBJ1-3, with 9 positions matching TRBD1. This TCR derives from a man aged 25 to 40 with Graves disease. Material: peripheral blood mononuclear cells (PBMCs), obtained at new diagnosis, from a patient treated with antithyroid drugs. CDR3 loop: CASSSRTGARSGNTIYL. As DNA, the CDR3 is TGTGCCAGCAGCTCACGGACAGGGGCTCGCTCTGGAAACACCATATATCTT.